Listed below are T cell receptor beta chains from one sample, sequenced in a study of T cell repertoires in cytomegalovirus infection. In TCRdb, the reads were re-called with MiXCR into one record per CDR3 protein. The table records around 900,000 distinct CDR3 sequences, around 30% of them present only once. Their antigens are not known. The material was cultured CD8+ T cells from PBMCs, obtained from culture after CMV antigen stimulation. The receptors come from a human donor in good health (CMV status not recorded). Some clones in this sample may be carry-over from other donors' samples. The CDR3 runs from the conserved cysteine through the conserved F or W. The D gene is left open where the match is weak. Size is stated for part of the rows, as once, few or many counts, or as a class when the clone is expanded.

>many|TRBJ1-4|-|TRBV7-6
CASSLLGQPTNEKLFF
TGTGCCAGCAGCTTACTAGGACAACCAACTAATGAAAAACTGTTTTTT
>few|TRBJ2-3|-|TRBV6-1
CASSEKVRAIRPDTQYF
TGTGCCAGCAGTGAGAAGGTGCGGGCAATCCGTCCAGATACGCAGTATTTT
>-|TRBJ2-3|-|TRBV27
CASSLSWAATDTQYF
TGTGCCAGCAGTTTAAGTTGGGCCGCCACAGATACGCAGTATTTT
>-|TRBJ1-1|-|TRBV2
CASRSGYTEAFF
TGTGCCAGCAGATCAGGGTACACTGAAGCTTTCTTT
>few|TRBJ2-3|TRBD1|TRBV6-2/TRBV6-3
CASRQQGEITDTQYF
TGTGCCAGCAGGCAACAGGGGGAAATCACAGATACGCAGTATTTT
>-|TRBJ1-5|-|TRBV12-3/TRBV12-4
CASSFYSQSNQPQHF
TGTGCCAGCAGTTTCTATAGCCAGAGCAATCAGCCCCAGCATTTT
>many|TRBJ1-2|TRBD1|TRBV28
CASRDRGNYGYTF
TGTGCCAGCAGGGACAGGGGGAACTATGGCTACACCTTC
>-|TRBJ2-1|-|TRBV7-9
CASSPSAREQFF
TGTGCCAGCAGCCCTTCTGCCCGGGAGCAGTTCTTC
>-|TRBJ2-3|-|TRBV24-1
CATSERTTDTQYF
TGTGCCACCAGTGAGCGGACAACAGATACGCAGTATTTT
>-|TRBJ2-1|TRBD2|TRBV7-9
CASSPRGAVAGDNEQFF
TGTGCCAGCAGCCCTAGAGGGGCGGTAGCGGGGGACAATGAGCAGTTCTTC
>-|TRBJ2-1|-|TRBV7-6
CASSLAGQPNEQFF
TGTGCCAGCAGCTTAGCAGGACAGCCCAATGAGCAGTTCTTC
>-|TRBJ2-1|TRBD1|TRBV5-1
CASSSDPILYRGRDAEQFF
TGCGCCAGCAGCTCGGACCCCATCCTATACAGGGGGCGCGACGCTGAGCAGTTCTTC
>many|TRBJ2-1|-|TRBV7-8
CASSLAVANEQFF
TGTGCCAGCAGCTTAGCAGTGGCCAATGAGCAGTTCTTC
>few|TRBJ2-3|TRBD2|TRBV10-3
CASTGTSGGKDTQYF
TGTGCCAGCACCGGGACTAGCGGGGGGAAAGATACGCAGTATTTT
>few|TRBJ1-1|-|TRBV10-3
CAITGREGNTEAFF
TGTGCCATCACGGGTCGGGAGGGGAACACTGAAGCTTTCTTT
>few|TRBJ2-3|TRBD1|TRBV27
CASGTVSTDTQYF
TGTGCCAGCGGGACAGTTAGCACAGATACGCAGTATTTT
>few|TRBJ2-5|-|TRBV7-9
CASSLARQGGQETQYF
TGTGCCAGCAGCTTGGCACGGCAGGGCGGTCAAGAGACCCAGTACTTC
>-|TRBJ2-5|TRBD2|TRBV28
CASSLSPGLAIQETQYF
TGTGCCAGCAGTTTATCCCCGGGACTAGCGATCCAAGAGACCCAGTACTTC
>-|TRBJ2-1|TRBD1|TRBV6-6
CASDKDRGANEQFF
TGTGCCAGCGATAAGGACAGGGGGGCTAATGAGCAGTTCTTC
>few|TRBJ1-2|TRBD1|TRBV20-1
CSAPRDRVGQGGYTF
TGCAGTGCTCCAAGGGACAGGGTGGGCCAGGGAGGCTACACCTTC
>-|TRBJ1-2|-|TRBV27
CASSFHRGYGYTF
TGTGCCAGCAGTTTTCACCGGGGGTATGGCTACACCTTC
>few|TRBJ1-5|TRBD1|TRBV28
CAGRSGQGVRQPQHF
TGTGCCGGGAGATCCGGACAGGGGGTTCGTCAGCCCCAGCATTTT
>-|TRBJ2-2|-|TRBV15
CATSRDLVALNTGELFF
TGTGCCACCAGCAGAGATTTGGTAGCCCTGAACACCGGGGAGCTGTTTTTT
>few|TRBJ2-1|TRBD2|TRBV11-2
CASSLDQWLAGEYNEQFF
TGTGCCAGCAGCTTAGATCAGTGGCTAGCGGGGGAGTACAATGAGCAGTTCTTC
>-|TRBJ1-1|-|TRBV12-3/TRBV12-4
CASGYVGGTEAFF
TGTGCCAGCGGTTACGTGGGGGGCACTGAAGCTTTCTTT
>-|TRBJ1-2|-|TRBV9
CASSPGQSSYGYTF
TGTGCCAGCAGCCCAGGACAGTCTTCCTATGGCTACACCTTC
>few|TRBJ1-3|-|TRBV7-9
CASTQLDRPVSGNTIYF
TGTGCCAGCACCCAACTAGACAGGCCCGTCTCTGGAAACACCATATATTTT
>many|TRBJ2-6|-|TRBV27
CASSFLRTRASGRTEASGANVLTF
TGTGCCAGCAGTTTCCTTCGCACCCGGGCCTCAGGACGGACGGAGGCCTCTGGGGCCAACGTCCTGACTTTC
>few|TRBJ2-3|-|TRBV5-4
CASSLLDTSTDTQYF
TGTGCCAGCAGCCTACTGGACACCAGCACAGATACGCAGTATTTT
>-|TRBJ2-7|TRBD2|TRBV7-6
CARSPSSSGLYEQYF
TGTGCCAGGAGCCCAAGCTCTAGCGGGCTCTACGAGCAGTACTTC
>-|TRBJ2-7|-|TRBV12-3/TRBV12-4
CASTRSDDYEQYF
TGTGCCAGCACCCGGTCGGACGATTACGAGCAGTACTTC